These 11 T cell receptor beta chains share one sample of origin, sequenced in a study of shared clonotypes between healthy human individuals. Assay used: immunoSEQ multiplex PCR; TCRdb lists only in-frame clones, some missing. The sample consists of about 1.1 million clones, around 78% of them appearing once. Sample: memory CD4+ T cells from PBMCs. Described subset: CD45RA-negative fraction. The receptors come from a man between 18 and 35 years old in good health. Some clones in this sample may be carry-over from other donors' samples.

The V call is TRBV28, the J call TRBJ1-2; weak D call: TRBD1 (5 bases). This CDR3 comprises 14 residues. The germline V gene has CDR1 MDHEN and CDR2 SYDVKM. Between the trimmed V and J ends, which lost 6 bases and 4 bases, there was a span of 15 bases. CDR3: CASSSTGPGYGYTF. CDR3 in DNA: TGTGCCAGCAGCTCCACAGGACCTGGCTATGGCTACACCTTC.

This sequence joins TRBV28 and TRBJ2-2; D is ambiguous. The ends were cut back, 7 bases at V and 6 bases at J, with 9 bases in the middle. Per the germline V gene, CDR1 is MDHEN and CDR2 is SYDVKM. The CDR3 loop spans 12 amino acids. Here the CDR3 reads CASIRAPGELFF. In nucleotides, the CDR3 is TGTGCCAGCATCCGGGCTCCCGGGGAGCTGTTTTTT.

This clone was recorded a few times. The chain joins TRBV29-1 to TRBJ1-1; no clear D. The V gene's germline CDR1 is SQVTM and CDR2 ANQGSEA. This CDR3 is built from 12 residues. The V gene lost 4 bases and the J gene lost 0 bases, with 6 bases spanning the gap. The CDR3 is CSVVRLNTEAFF. The CDR3 DNA reads as TGCAGCGTTGTCAGGTTGAACACTGAAGCTTTCTTT.

The chain recombines TRBV5-6 with TRBJ2-2; D is unclear. Germline values: CDR1 SGHDT, CDR2 YYEEEE. Deletions cut 0 bases from V and 1 base from J, with 7 bases between. The CDR3 is made up of 15 amino acids. The CDR3, as DNA: TGTGCCAGCAGCTTGGTTCCAGGGAACACCGGGGAGCTGTTTTTT. Its protein is CASSLVPGNTGELFF.

The sample holds one count of this clone. The chain joins TRBV7-3 to TRBJ2-1; TRBD2 might be the D (5 bases). Germline V gene lookup returns CDR1 SGHTA and CDR2 FQGTGA. V lost 0 bases and J lost 9, with 12 bases in between. This CDR3 is built from 14 residues. In DNA form, the CDR3 reads TGTGCCAGCAGCTTAACTGGCTCCCGGGGTGAGCAGTTCTTC. This encodes CASSLTGSRGEQFF.

The rearrangement links TRBV13 to TRBJ2-5, with 9 bases fitting TRBD2. CDR1 is PRHDT, CDR2 FYEKMQ, per germline (reference sequence). J was trimmed by 7 bases and V by 4 bases; bases with no gene match: 10. This CDR3 spans 15 amino acids. The CDR3 spells CASSSLGLAGRTQYF. The CDR3 DNA sequence: TGTGCCAGCAGCTCCCTTGGGCTAGCGGGACGGACCCAGTACTTC.

The table lists this clone with a few counts. V usage is TRBV9 and J usage is TRBJ2-7; no firm D call. The CDR3 extends over 12 amino acids. Between the trimmed V and J ends, which lost 4 bases and 2 bases, there was a span of 7 bases. Looked up from germline, CDR1 is SGDLS and CDR2 is YYNGEE. CDR3 amino acids: CASSSNPYEQYF. The CDR3 coding sequence is TGTGCCAGCAGCTCAAATCCCTACGAGCAGTACTTC.

V is TRBV7-3 and J is TRBJ2-7, with 8 bases aligning to TRBD2. Germline CDR1 is SGHTA and CDR2 is FQGTGA. The CDR3 is 16 amino acids. J lost 4 bases, V lost 5 bases, and 13 bases had no gene match. The CDR3 region has the DNA TGTGCCAGCAGCCCCGGGGGGGCGGGAGGATGGTACGAGCAGTACTTC. This translates into CASSPGGAGGWYEQYF.

This chain uses TRBV2 with TRBJ1-1, with D hard to call. The germline CDR1 and CDR2 sequences are SNHLY and FYNNEI. V lost 1 base and J 5 bases, leaving 8 bases between the germline ends. This CDR3 spans 13 amino acids. This chain's CDR3 is CASSEGLSTEAFF. In DNA, the CDR3 is TGTGCCAGCAGTGAAGGACTAAGTACTGAAGCTTTCTTT.

The chain links TRBV30 to TRBJ1-2, with D perhaps matching TRBD1 (5 bases). Germline V lookup: CDR1 GTSNPN, CDR2 SVGIG (reference sequence). This CDR3 has 10 residues. V was pared by 2 bases and J by 12 bases, with 10 bases between. Here the CDR3 reads CAWSTQGDTF. The CDR3, as DNA: TGTGCCTGGAGTACACAAGGGGACACCTTC.

The chain recombines TRBV6-6 with TRBJ2-7; D remains ambiguous. V was cut by 2 bases and J by 0 bases, with 11 bases left in between. The CDR3 sequence is 15 residues long. The V gene's germline CDR1 is MNHNY and CDR2 SVGAGI (reference sequence). The CDR3 DNA sequence: TGTGCCAGCAGTTACGTTGTCGTCAGCTCCTACGAGCAGTACTTC. Residues: CASSYVVVSSYEQYF.